The 31 T cell receptor beta chains presented below share a single source sample, sequenced in a study of T-cell memory formation after mild COVID-19. TCRdb independently ran MiXCR on the 5' RACE reads; one entry per CDR3 protein. The data contain approximately 250,000 distinct CDR3 sequences, 15% to 17% of them singletons. Sequenced material: PBMCs or a T cell subset sorted from them (not recorded which). These receptors were collected from an adult woman who had mild COVID-19 (a few samples of this study predate the infection). Cell type and time point are not known.

This clonotype came up a few times. This chain links TRBV18 with TRBJ1-1; 7 bases match TRBD1. The CDR3 is made up of 14 amino acids. V shed 3 bases and J 3 bases; nucleotides not matched to a gene: 4. Germline V lookup: CDR1 KGHSH, CDR2 LQKENI. Here the CDR3 reads CASSPQGGDTEAFF. DNA for the CDR3: TGTGCCAGCTCACCTCAGGGGGGGGACACTGAAGCTTTCTTT. Variable domain in full (rest from reference TRBV18 and TRBJ1-1): NAGVMQNPRHLVRRRGQEARLRCSPMKGHSHVYWYRQLPEEGLKFMVYLQKENIIDESGMPKERFSAEFPKEGPSILRIQQVVRGDSAAYFCASSPQGGDTEAFFGQGTRLTVV.

This clonotype has ten or more counts. The chain combines TRBV15 with TRBJ1-2; 8 bases map to TRBD1. The germline CDR1 and CDR2 sequences are LNHNV and YYDKDF (reference sequence). The CDR3 loop spans 15 amino acids. Germline trimming cut 5 bases from V and 6 bases from J; bases unmatched to any gene: 11. Written as DNA, the CDR3 is TGTGCCACCAGCTTGCGACAGGGGAGCTTTGATGGCTACACCTTC. It translates to CATSLRQGSFDGYTF.

This clonotype was recorded at least ten times. The CDR3 nucleotides read TGTGCCAGCAGGAGGGGAGAGACCTATGGCTACACCTTC. Protein product: CASRRGETYGYTF. The gene calls are TRBV2 and TRBJ1-2, with a weak D call TRBD1 (5 bases). CDR1 and CDR2 (germline): SNHLY, FYNNEI. Trimming removed 6 bases at V and 4 bases at J, with 12 bases between. CDR3 length: 13 amino acids.

V and J are TRBV7-9 and TRBJ2-3; a possible D gene is TRBD2 (5 bases). CDR3 size: 13 residues. Looked up from germline, CDR1 is SEHNR and CDR2 is FQNEAQ (reference sequence). V was pared by 5 bases and J by 5 bases, with 11 bases between. CDR3 DNA sequence: TGTGCCAGCAGCCCCGGGGTCGAAGATACGCAGTATTTT. As protein: CASSPGVEDTQYF.

This clonotype was found a few times. This rearrangement joins TRBV10-3 to TRBJ1-5; no clear D. Germline V gives CDR1 ENHRY, CDR2 SYGVKD. CDR3 size: 14 residues. The germline V and J ends were trimmed by 10 bases and 0 bases, with 13 bases remaining between them. CDR3 in amino acids: CATWTGFSNQPQHF. The DNA for the CDR3 is TGTGCCACTTGGACCGGGTTTAGCAATCAGCCCCAGCATTTT.

V and J are TRBV5-1 and TRBJ2-1; D gene unclear. The germline CDR1 and CDR2 sequences are SGHRS and YFSETQ. This CDR3 is built from 13 residues. V lost 3 bases and J lost 7, with 11 bases in between. The CDR3: CASSWNPQNEQFF. The CDR3 bases are TGCGCCAGCAGCTGGAACCCCCAAAATGAGCAGTTCTTC.

CDR3 sequence: CSAPTPDSPYGYTF. CDR3 coding DNA: TGCAGTGCTCCCACCCCGGACAGCCCCTATGGCTACACCTTC. This chain connects TRBV20-1 to TRBJ1-2, with a tentative D call TRBD1 (6 bases). CDR1 and CDR2 (germline): DFQATT, SNEGSKA (reference sequence). Deletions cut 5 bases from V and 4 bases from J, with 17 bases between. The length of the CDR3 is 14 residues.

This clonotype occurred many times. The rearrangement links TRBV5-4 to TRBJ1-6; D perhaps matches TRBD1 (5 bases). CDR1 is SGHNT, CDR2 YYREEE, per germline (reference sequence). V dropped 2 bases and J dropped 5 bases, with 11 bases sitting between them. CDR3 length: 15 amino acids. CDR3 protein: CASSLRTPDNSPLHF. CDR3 sequence (DNA): TGTGCCAGCAGCTTACGGACACCGGATAATTCACCCCTCCACTTT.

This clonotype has only a few counts. This chain links TRBV6-5 with TRBJ2-7, with 8 positions matching TRBD1. The CDR3 totals 13 residues. V was pared by 6 bases and J by 4 bases, with 5 bases of the junction left unmatched. The V gene's germline CDR1 is MNHEY and CDR2 SVGAGI. The CDR3 loop is CASSQGARYEQYF. DNA of the CDR3: TGTGCCAGCAGCCAGGGGGCGCGATACGAGCAGTACTTC.

This clonotype was recorded many times. This rearrangement joins TRBV6-5 to TRBJ2-7; 8 bases align to TRBD1. From germline, CDR1 is MNHEY and CDR2 SVGAGI. The CDR3 loop spans 15 amino acids. V gave up 6 bases and J gave up 5 bases; unmatched junction bases: 12. CDR3 sequence (DNA): TGTGCCAGCAGCCCACCTCCGGGACAGGCCGACGAGCAGTACTTC. This codes for CASSPPPGQADEQYF.

The gene calls are TRBV2 and TRBJ2-3; 9 nucleotides match TRBD1. The junction had 5 bases not matched to a gene; V was cut back by 6 bases and J by 1 base. Germline V gene lookup returns CDR1 SNHLY and CDR2 FYNNEI. This CDR3 comprises 15 residues. CDR3 sequence reads: CASSPQGARTDTQYF. The CDR3 region has the DNA TGTGCCAGCAGCCCACAGGGGGCTCGCACAGATACGCAGTATTTT. Combining the CDR3 with reference TRBV2 and TRBJ2-3 gives the whole variable domain EPEVTQTPSHQVTQMGQEVILRCVPISNHLYFYWYRQILGQKVEFLVSFYNNEISEKSEIFDDQFSVERPDGSNFTLKIRSTKLEDSAMYFCASSPQGARTDTQYFGPGTRLTVL.

This clonotype was counted a few times. The chain links TRBV7-9 to TRBJ2-1, with TRBD2 matching over 13 bases. The CDR3 totals 18 residues. Trimming cost V 2 bases and J 2 bases; bases outside gene matches: 6. CDR1 and CDR2 from the germline V gene are SEHNR and FQNEAQ (reference sequence). The CDR3 DNA follows: TGTGCCAGCAGCTTATTCACTAGCGGGAGGGGACCCTACAATGAGCAGTTCTTC. Translated, it gives CASSLFTSGRGPYNEQFF.

This clonotype was detected only a few times. This rearrangement joins TRBV27 to TRBJ2-7; 9 bases are shared with TRBD1. This CDR3 region has 15 residues. The junction had 8 bases not matched to a gene; V was cut back by 7 bases and J by 1 base. Germline V lookup: CDR1 MNHEY, CDR2 SMNVEV (reference sequence). CDR3 bases: TGTGCCAGCACCTCAGCCGGGACAGGGTCCTACGAGCAGTACTTC. Its translation: CASTSAGTGSYEQYF.

The J gene is TRBJ2-1, the V gene TRBV7-2; 7 nucleotides match TRBD1. V was pared by 4 bases and J by 10 bases, with 7 bases of the junction left unmatched. CDR3 length: 13 residues. Germline V lookup: CDR1 SGHTA, CDR2 FQGNSA. CDR3 sequence reads: CASSSRQGREQFF. CDR3 in DNA: TGTGCCAGCAGCTCCAGACAGGGCCGGGAGCAGTTCTTC.

The rearrangement joins TRBV6-5 to TRBJ2-7, with 7 positions matching TRBD2. Losses at the gene ends were 6 bases for V and 2 bases for J; bases not matched to a gene: 4. CDR1 and CDR2 (germline): MNHEY, SVGAGI. This CDR3 spans 13 amino acids. The CDR3 nucleotides read TGTGCCAGCAGATCAGCGGGAACCTACGAGCAGTACTTC. It codes for CASRSAGTYEQYF.

The gene calls are TRBV24-1 and TRBJ2-2; 9 positions match TRBD1. Germline values: CDR1 KGHDR, CDR2 SFDVKD. This CDR3 spans 16 amino acids. J lost 3 bases, V lost 1 base, and 2 bases had no gene match. CDR3 bases: TGTGCCACCAGTGATTTCGGGACAGGGCACACCGGGGAGCTGTTTTTT. This gives the protein CATSDFGTGHTGELFF.

This sequence joins TRBV25-1 and TRBJ2-7; D gene ambiguous. V was cut by 2 bases and J by 3 bases, with 5 bases left in between. Germline V CDR1 and CDR2: MGHDK, SYGVNS. The CDR3 totals 12 residues. CDR3 DNA sequence: TGTGCCAGCAGTGAACAGGACTACGAGCAGTACTTC. Translation gives CASSEQDYEQYF.

The gene calls are TRBV24-1 and TRBJ1-2; no reliable D call. Trimming shortened V by 2 bases and J by 8 bases, and 11 bases separated the two germline ends. Germline CDR1 KGHDR, CDR2 SFDVKD. This CDR3 has 13 amino acids. CDR3 DNA: TGTGCCACCAGTGATTCGGTTGGAGGCGGCTACACCTTC. Translation: CATSDSVGGGYTF.

The V and J genes are TRBV6-2 or TRBV6-3 and TRBJ1-6; D is unclear. The CDR3 is made up of 15 amino acids. CDR1 is MNHEY, CDR2 SVGEGT, per germline. The V and J ends lost 7 bases and 7 bases respectively, with 17 bases between them. DNA of the CDR3: TGTGCCAGCAAGGGATCATCTCGCGAGAATTCACCCCTCCACTTT. It encodes CASKGSSRENSPLHF.

This clonotype was detected only a few times. V usage is TRBV5-6 and J usage is TRBJ2-7; 7 nucleotides align to TRBD1. Losses at the gene ends were 5 bases for V and 3 bases for J; bases not matched to a gene: 11. The CDR3 length is 15 residues. Germline-derived CDR1 and CDR2 are SGHDT and YYEEEE. CDR3 in DNA: TGTGCCAGCAGTAAGCTCCGGGACAGAGACTACGAGCAGTACTTC. It translates to CASSKLRDRDYEQYF.

This clonotype was counted many times. The J gene is TRBJ2-4, the V gene TRBV6-5; 12 bases agree with TRBD2. Germline CDR1 and CDR2: MNHEY and SVGAGI. The V and J ends lost 3 bases and 10 bases, in that order; junction bases with no gene match: 7. CDR3 length equals 15 residues. In nucleotides, the CDR3 is TGTGCCAGCAGTTATTTGACTAGCGGGAGTAGGATTCAGTACTTC. This codes for CASSYLTSGSRIQYF.

This sequence joins TRBV18 and TRBJ2-5; D remains unclear. The CDR3 loop spans 15 amino acids. V shed 3 bases and J shed 4 bases, with 15 bases lying between them. CDR1 is KGHSH, CDR2 LQKENI, per germline. CDR3 sequence reads: CASSPRLGETETQYF. The DNA for the CDR3 is TGTGCCAGCTCACCTAGACTGGGTGAAACAGAGACCCAGTACTTC.

This clonotype appeared a few times. The chain has TRBV20-1 and TRBJ2-3, with 9 positions matching TRBD2. This CDR3 is 15 amino acids long. Germline values: CDR1 DFQATT, CDR2 SNEGSKA (reference sequence). Trimming took 3 bases from V and 1 from J; bases not matched to a gene: 5. CDR3 sequence: CSAREREARTDTQYF. As DNA, the CDR3 is TGCAGTGCTAGGGAGCGGGAGGCCCGCACAGATACGCAGTATTTT.

V is TRBV20-1 and J is TRBJ2-5; TRBD2 aligns across 9 bases. J lost 1 base, V lost 1 base, and 4 bases had no gene match. The CDR3 has 15 amino acids. From germline, CDR1 is DFQATT and CDR2 SNEGSKA (reference sequence). In DNA, the CDR3 is TGCAGTGCTAGAGTTAGCGGGGGCCGCCAAGAGACCCAGTACTTC. Translation gives CSARVSGGRQETQYF.

This clonotype came up many times. The gene calls are TRBV20-1 and TRBJ1-5; D perhaps matches TRBD1 (5 bases). Germline V gene data show CDR1 as DFQATT and CDR2 as SNEGSKA (reference sequence). The CDR3 runs to 17 residues. V lost 1 base and J 3 bases, leaving 19 bases between the germline ends. CDR3 region: CSARAESDSTVNQPQHF. Here the CDR3 DNA reads TGCAGTGCTAGAGCCGAGTCCGACAGCACCGTCAATCAGCCCCAGCATTTT.

The rearrangement links TRBV3-1 to TRBJ2-7; D is uncertain. Germline V gives CDR1 LGHDT, CDR2 YNNKEL (reference sequence). The CDR3 is 14 residues long. The V end lost 0 bases, the J end lost 2 bases, and 8 bases lay between the germline ends. The CDR3 protein is CASSQDRSAYEQYF. CDR3 DNA sequence: TGTGCCAGCAGCCAAGATCGCAGCGCCTACGAGCAGTACTTC.

The chain uses TRBV12-3 or TRBV12-4 and TRBJ1-1; 7 positions match TRBD1. Losses at the gene ends were 6 bases for V and 1 base for J; bases not matched to a gene: 8. The CDR3 is 15 residues long. CDR3 region: CASSSYRGGNTEAFF. CDR3 sequence (DNA): TGTGCCAGCAGCTCTTACAGGGGAGGGAACACTGAAGCTTTCTTT.

This clonotype was counted only a few times. The genes are TRBV18 and TRBJ2-5, with D hard to call. Trimming left V 3 bases short and J 3 bases short, with 11 bases between. Germline lookup yields CDR1 KGHSH and CDR2 LQKENI. CDR3 size: 14 residues. This CDR3 is CASSPSVLKETQYF. CDR3 DNA: TGTGCCAGCTCACCGTCGGTTCTCAAAGAGACCCAGTACTTC.

Remarks on this clonotype: The junction departs from the called germline gene at one end, perhaps through a read error. The chain has TRBV7-9 and TRBJ1-1; TRBD1 is a possible D gene (5 bases). Germline CDR1 SEHNR, CDR2 FQNEAQ (reference sequence). This CDR3 contains 14 residues. This CDR3 is CASSEWGGNAEAFF. The CDR3 DNA sequence: TGTGCCAGCAGCGAGTGGGGGGGGAACGCTGAAGCTTTCTTT.

This clonotype came up a few times. V gene TRBV20-1 combines with J gene TRBJ2-2; no firm D call. The CDR3 sequence is 12 residues long. Germline V gives CDR1 DFQATT, CDR2 SNEGSKA (reference sequence). V was shortened by 0 bases and J by 6 bases, with 5 bases between the two germline ends. In DNA form, the CDR3 reads TGCAGTGCTAGAGATATCGCCGGGGAGCTGTTTTTT. It is translated as CSARDIAGELFF.

This chain joins TRBV5-4 and TRBJ2-7, with 13 bases identical to TRBD2. The trim removed 2 bases at V and 6 bases at J, leaving 5 bases unmatched. The CDR3 has 15 residues. The V gene's germline CDR1 is SGHNT and CDR2 YYREEE (reference sequence). The CDR3 protein is CASSFSGLAGIEQYF. The CDR3 coding sequence is TGTGCCAGCAGCTTTTCGGGACTAGCGGGAATCGAGCAGTACTTC.